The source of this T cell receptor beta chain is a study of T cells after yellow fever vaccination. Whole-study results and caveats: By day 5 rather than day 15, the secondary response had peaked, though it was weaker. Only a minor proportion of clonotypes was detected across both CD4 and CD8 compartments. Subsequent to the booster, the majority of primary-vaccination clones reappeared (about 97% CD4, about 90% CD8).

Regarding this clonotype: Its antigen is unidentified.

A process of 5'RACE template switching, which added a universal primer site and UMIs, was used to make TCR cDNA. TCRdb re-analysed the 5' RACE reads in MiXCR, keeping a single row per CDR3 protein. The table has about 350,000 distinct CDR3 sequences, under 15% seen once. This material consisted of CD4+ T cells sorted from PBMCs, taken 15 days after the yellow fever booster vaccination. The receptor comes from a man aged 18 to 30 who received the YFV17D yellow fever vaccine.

CDR3: CASRPAGADNQPQHF. CDR3 in DNA: TGTGCCAGCCGGCCCGCGGGGGCTGACAATCAGCCCCAGCATTTT. The chain carries TRBV12-3 or TRBV12-4 and TRBJ1-5; perhaps TRBD1 as D (6 bases). Trimming removed 8 bases from V and 3 bases from J, with 17 bases in between. CDR3 length: 15 amino acids.